Listed below are T cell receptor beta chains from one sample, sequenced in a study of cytomegalovirus exposure and HLA in healthy donors. Only in-frame clones appear in the TCRdb table, and some are missing; sequencing was by immunoSEQ multiplex PCR. This table holds about 250,000 clones, around 65% found once. The specimen was PBMCs. These receptors were taken from a female donor in good health and CMV-seronegative. Each CDR3 is given with its conserved first and last residue. Fields, in order: D gene, J gene, clone size, V gene, CDR3 protein, CDR3 DNA. The D gene is left open where the match is weak. For some rows the clone size is stated as once, few or many, or as a class when expanded; others skip it.

d_call: TRBD1; j_call: TRBJ2-2; clone_size: .; v_call: TRBV18; cdr3_aa: CASSRFPGQATGELFF; cdr3_nt: TGTGCCAGCTCACGATTTCCGGGACAGGCGACTGGGGAGCTGTTTTTT
d_call: .; j_call: TRBJ1-2; clone_size: .; v_call: TRBV5-1; cdr3_aa: CASSLTDDRPTGYGYTF; cdr3_nt: TGCGCCAGCAGCCTCACCGATGACAGGCCGACGGGCTATGGCTACACCTTC
d_call: TRBD2; j_call: TRBJ2-1; clone_size: .; v_call: TRBV30; cdr3_aa: CAWRPTSDNEQFF; cdr3_nt: TGTGCCTGGCGGCCAACTAGCGACAATGAGCAGTTCTTC
d_call: .; j_call: TRBJ2-2; clone_size: .; v_call: TRBV19; cdr3_aa: CASSPLGERANTGELFF; cdr3_nt: TGTGCCAGTAGTCCCCTTGGTGAGCGAGCGAACACCGGGGAGCTGTTTTTT
d_call: .; j_call: TRBJ1-3; clone_size: .; v_call: TRBV18; cdr3_aa: CASSPSAAASGNTIYF; cdr3_nt: TGTGCCAGCTCACCTTCGGCAGCGGCCTCTGGAAACACCATATATTTT
d_call: .; j_call: TRBJ2-2; clone_size: .; v_call: TRBV6-5; cdr3_aa: CASSSNTGELFF; cdr3_nt: TGTGCCAGCAGTTCAAACACCGGGGAGCTGTTTTTT
d_call: TRBD2; j_call: TRBJ2-2; clone_size: once; v_call: TRBV29-1; cdr3_aa: CSVESSGSGTGELFF; cdr3_nt: TGCAGCGTTGAAAGTAGCGGGAGTGGCACCGGGGAGCTGTTTTTT
d_call: .; j_call: TRBJ2-7; clone_size: few; v_call: TRBV6-1; cdr3_aa: CASSELHGSSYEQYF; cdr3_nt: TGTGCCAGCAGTGAATTGCACGGTTCCTCCTACGAGCAGTACTTC
d_call: TRBD2; j_call: TRBJ2-2; clone_size: .; v_call: TRBV2; cdr3_aa: CASRGGRVFAGELFF; cdr3_nt: TGTGCCAGCAGAGGCGGGAGGGTCTTCGCCGGGGAGCTGTTTTTT
d_call: .; j_call: TRBJ2-2; clone_size: .; v_call: TRBV11-2; cdr3_aa: CASSLGRGVTGELFF; cdr3_nt: TGTGCCAGCAGCTTGGGCAGGGGAGTGACCGGGGAGCTGTTTTTT
d_call: .; j_call: TRBJ2-1; clone_size: once; v_call: TRBV7-9; cdr3_aa: CASSSTGTPYNEQFF; cdr3_nt: TGTGCTAGCAGCTCCACCGGGACACCTTACAATGAGCAGTTCTTC
d_call: .; j_call: TRBJ2-5; clone_size: .; v_call: TRBV29-1; cdr3_aa: CSVLIRETQYF; cdr3_nt: TGCAGCGTTCTAATTCGGGAGACCCAGTACTTC
d_call: .; j_call: TRBJ1-6; clone_size: .; v_call: TRBV5-6; cdr3_aa: CASKGQGYNSPLHF; cdr3_nt: TGTGCCAGTAAGGGGCAGGGGTATAATTCACCCCTCCACTTT
d_call: .; j_call: TRBJ2-3; clone_size: .; v_call: TRBV2; cdr3_aa: CASSEGTTQYF; cdr3_nt: TGTGCCAGCAGTGAGGGCACCACGCAGTATTTT